This T cell receptor (beta chain) was documented in a study of identical twins. General study points: With monozygotic twins, out-of-frame TCR alpha sharing exceeded what models estimated.

Template switching created a universal primer site, and the cDNA included unique molecular identifiers. One entry per CDR3 protein results from TCRdb running MiXCR on the 5' RACE reads. The sample yields 250,000 to 350,000 distinct CDR3 sequences, roughly 9% seen once. Germline-derived CDR1 and CDR2 are LNHNV and YYDKDF (reference sequence). Trimming removed 0 bases at V and 8 bases at J, with 11 bases between. The CDR3 sequence is 14 residues long. There are many counts of this clonotype. Its target is not known. This sample was also put to use in a study of yellow fever vaccine responses in identical twins.

The source material was CD8+ T cells sorted from blood. This sequence joins TRBV15 and TRBJ1-5; D is uncertain. The receptor was isolated from a woman aged 18-30 years in good health. The CDR3 nucleotides are TGTGCCACCAGCAGAGATCTAATTCTTGAGCCCCAGCATTTT. Translated: CATSRDLILEPQHF.